This TCR beta chain was identified during a study of blood T cells in healthy people across ages. V lost 6 bases to trimming and J lost 5 bases, with 20 bases between them. Germline-derived CDR1 and CDR2 are MNHEY and SVGEGT. This CDR3 spans 15 amino acids. Isolation recovered at least 6 million PBMCs from every sample. The second PCR ran about 6 to 11 cycles with a sample-barcoded 5' primer and J-beta primers. Carrying 12 random nucleotides, a template-switch adaptor labeled each individual cDNA molecule. TCRdb re-called the 5' RACE reads through MiXCR, storing one row per CDR3 protein. Among 850,000 to 1,000,000 distinct CDR3 sequences listed, roughly half were seen once. As for this clonotype: Its antigen is not identified.

General observations from the study: Among T cells, TCR beta diversity per million cells dropped roughly linearly as age rose.

Sample: blood. This sequence joins TRBV6-2 or TRBV6-3 and TRBJ2-7; D is possibly TRBD1 (7 bases). The sequence derives from a woman aged 60-75 years in good health. CDR3 protein: CASRRGQLSYHEQYF. Here the CDR3 DNA reads TGTGCCAGCAGGCGGGGACAGTTAAGCTACCACGAGCAGTACTTC.